This entry lists 5 T cell receptor beta chains sequenced from one sample in a study of cytomegalovirus exposure and HLA in healthy donors. Clones were read by immunoSEQ multiplex PCR, and TCRdb kept only the in-frame ones, dropping some. Among about 130,000 clones listed, approximately 84% were seen once. What was sequenced was PBMCs. All receptors come from a man aged 25 to 40 in good health and CMV-seropositive.

The rearrangement joins TRBV5-4 to TRBJ1-1, with D possibly being TRBD1 (6 bases). CDR3 length: 16 residues. V lost 4 bases and J 4 bases, leaving 20 bases between the germline ends. The germline CDR1 and CDR2 sequences are SGHNT and YYREEE (reference sequence). CDR3 sequence reads: CASSGRTRGATTEAFF. DNA of the CDR3: TGTGCCAGCAGCGGACGGACACGGGGGGCGACCACTGAAGCTTTCTTT.

This chain uses TRBV5-4 with TRBJ1-1; maybe TRBD1 (6 bases). Between the trimmed V and J ends, which lost 3 bases and 4 bases, there was a span of 19 bases. CDR1 is SGHNT, CDR2 YYREEE, per germline (reference sequence). The CDR3 covers 16 residues. CDR3 loop: CASSSHMFQGTTEAFF. CDR3 bases: TGTGCCAGCAGCTCACACATGTTCCAGGGGACCACTGAAGCTTTCTTT.

The chain has TRBV5-6 and TRBJ2-7; D ambiguous. The V gene's germline CDR1 is SGHDT and CDR2 YYEEEE. V dropped 0 bases and J dropped 4 bases, with 8 bases sitting between them. CDR3 length: 13 amino acids. The CDR3 DNA is TGTGCCAGCAGCTTGGCCGGTGAATACGAGCAGTACTTC. It translates to CASSLAGEYEQYF.

There are a few counts of this clone. J is TRBJ2-3 and V is TRBV7-9, with 9 bases identical to TRBD1. The germline gives CDR1 SEHNR, CDR2 FQNEAQ (reference sequence). The length of the CDR3 is 15 residues. V lost 5 bases, J lost 4 bases, and 7 bases stayed unmatched. CDR3 in DNA: TGTGCCAGCAGCACCAGTAGACAGGGGGCAGATACGCAGTATTTT. Amino acids: CASSTSRQGADTQYF. Filled out from reference TRBV7-9 and TRBJ2-3, the complete variable domain reads DTGVSQNPRHKITKRGQNVTFRCDPISEHNRLYWYRQTLGQGPEFLTYFQNEAQLEKSRLLSDRFSAERPKGSFSTLEIQRTEQGDSAMYLCASSTSRQGADTQYFGPGTRLTVL.

Only a few counts were recorded for this clone. V and J are TRBV5-1 and TRBJ1-1; the D gene is possibly TRBD1 (6 bases). The CDR3 totals 13 residues. Germline V gives CDR1 SGHRS, CDR2 YFSETQ. V was trimmed by 5 bases and J by 6 bases, leaving 14 bases between them. Here the CDR3 reads CASRPGQISEAFF. The CDR3 coding sequence is TGCGCCAGCAGGCCTGGACAGATTTCTGAAGCTTTCTTT. The complete variable domain, with remaining parts taken from reference TRBV5-1 and TRBJ1-1, reads KAGVTQTPRYLIKTRGQQVTLSCSPISGHRSVSWYQQTPGQGLQFLFEYFSETQRNKGNFPGRFSGRQFSNSRSEMNVSTLELGDSALYLCASRPGQISEAFFGQGTRLTVV.